Following are 19 T cell receptor beta chains from one sample sequenced in a study of T cells in localized non-small cell lung cancer. Data came from immunoSEQ multiplex PCR; TCRdb stores just in-frame clones and leaves some out. In the table there are approximately 31,000 clones, roughly 87% of which are singletons. The source material was peripheral blood mononuclear cells, sampled before any cancer treatment. Source of these receptors: a man aged 35 to 70 with stage III lung adenocarcinoma.

The CDR3 DNA reads as TGCGCCAGCAGCTTGGAGGTCAGGGAAACTGAAGCTTTCTTT. The encoded protein is CASSLEVRETEAFF. The V and J genes are TRBV5-1 and TRBJ1-1; D may be TRBD1 (5 bases). This CDR3 has 14 amino acids. Trimming pared 0 bases from V and 5 bases from J, leaving 11 bases between. Germline values: CDR1 SGHRS, CDR2 YFSETQ.

This rearrangement joins TRBV7-9 to TRBJ1-4; D uncertain. The germline V gene has CDR1 SEHNR and CDR2 FQNEAQ (reference sequence). Trimming pared 8 bases from V and 7 bases from J, leaving 14 bases between. The CDR3 has 13 residues. The CDR3 is CASARDWGEKLFF. The CDR3 DNA reads TGTGCCAGCGCCCGGGATTGGGGTGAAAAACTGTTTTTT.

V and J are TRBV19 and TRBJ2-5; weak D call: TRBD2 (7 bases). CDR3 size: 15 residues. Germline CDR1 reads LNHDA; CDR2 reads SQIVND (reference sequence). Trimming shortened V by 8 bases and J by 1 base, and 17 bases separated the two germline ends. For the CDR3, the DNA is TGTGCCAGTGCCCGGGGGGCTACCCTCCAAGAGACCCAGTACTTC. Residues: CASARGATLQETQYF. Together with reference TRBV19 and TRBJ2-5, the CDR3 gives the full variable domain: DGGITQSPKYLFRKEGQNVTLSCEQNLNHDAMYWYRQDPGQGLRLIYYSQIVNDFQKGDIAEGYSVSREKKESFPLTVTSAQKNPTAFYLCASARGATLQETQYFGPGTRLLVL.

The chain carries TRBV5-6 and TRBJ1-1; unclear D gene. There are 15 residues in the CDR3. Germline CDR1 and CDR2: SGHDT and YYEEEE. V shed 1 base and J shed 1 base, with 11 bases lying between them. This CDR3 reads CASSLRRRSNTEAFF. In nucleotides, the CDR3 is TGTGCCAGCAGCTTGCGGAGAAGGTCGAACACTGAAGCTTTCTTT.

The chain joins TRBV5-5 to TRBJ1-6; 7 nucleotides agree with TRBD1. The length of the CDR3 is 17 residues. After removal of 4 bases from V and 7 bases from J, the junction contained 14 bases not matched to a gene. The V gene's germline CDR1 is SGHKS and CDR2 YYEKEE (reference sequence). The CDR3 DNA is TGTGCCAGCAGCCCGTTTTTTGCCGGGACAGACAATTCACCCCTCCACTTT. This translates into CASSPFFAGTDNSPLHF.

The gene calls are TRBV5-1 and TRBJ2-1, with 9 nucleotides matching TRBD1. The CDR3 has 17 residues. Germline values: CDR1 SGHRS, CDR2 YFSETQ. Germline trimming cut 2 bases from V and 2 bases from J; bases unmatched to any gene: 8. In DNA form, the CDR3 reads TGCGCCAGCAGCTTATCTACAGGGGGCCATGCCTACAATGAGCAGTTCTTC. Its translation: CASSLSTGGHAYNEQFF. Full variable domain (rest looked up from reference TRBV5-1 and TRBJ2-1): KAGVTQTPRYLIKTRGQQVTLSCSPISGHRSVSWYQQTPGQGLQFLFEYFSETQRNKGNFPGRFSGRQFSNSRSEMNVSTLELGDSALYLCASSLSTGGHAYNEQFFGPGTRLTVL.

The chain joins TRBV7-2 to TRBJ1-6; no reliable D call. The length of the CDR3 is 15 residues. V shed 0 bases and J shed 6 bases, with 9 bases lying between them. Germline V lookup: CDR1 SGHTA, CDR2 FQGNSA. The chain's CDR3 is CASSLAGSLNSPLHF. DNA for the CDR3: TGTGCCAGCAGCTTAGCAGGTAGCCTTAATTCACCCCTCCACTTT.

The CDR3 DNA reads as TGCGCCAGCAGCTTCAGGGCTAGCAATGAGCAGTTCTTC. It specifies CASSFRASNEQFF. V and J are TRBV5-1 and TRBJ2-1, with a tentative D call TRBD1 (5 bases). V shed 2 bases and J shed 6 bases, with 9 bases lying between them. CDR1 and CDR2 from the germline V gene are SGHRS and YFSETQ. The CDR3 spans 13 residues.

This chain connects TRBV18 to TRBJ2-1; 12 bases fit TRBD2. Losses at the gene ends were 4 bases for V and 8 bases for J; bases not matched to a gene: 12. Germline CDR1 and CDR2: KGHSH and LQKENI. The CDR3 has 17 residues. CDR3 loop: CASSLRRPSGGADEQFF. In nucleotides, the CDR3 is TGTGCCAGCTCACTGCGCCGCCCTAGCGGGGGGGCCGATGAGCAGTTCTTC. Drawing the rest from reference TRBV18 and TRBJ2-1, the complete variable domain is NAGVMQNPRHLVRRRGQEARLRCSPMKGHSHVYWYRQLPEEGLKFMVYLQKENIIDESGMPKERFSAEFPKEGPSILRIQQVVRGDSAAYFCASSLRRPSGGADEQFFGPGTRLTVL.

V and J are TRBV6-1 and TRBJ1-5; a possible D gene is TRBD1 (5 bases). Germline V gene sequence: CDR1 MNHNS, CDR2 SASEGT. Trimming left V 6 bases short and J 3 bases short, with 12 bases between. CDR3 length equals 14 residues. The DNA of the CDR3 is TGTGCCAGCAGGGGACGAACGACCAATCAGCCCCAGCATTTT. This translates into CASRGRTTNQPQHF.

The chain carries TRBV11-3 and TRBJ2-2; tentatively, D is TRBD2 (5 bases). V was clipped by 5 bases and J by 4 bases, with 14 bases between them. The CDR3 covers 15 residues. Germline CDR1 is SGHNT and CDR2 is YENEEA. CDR3 sequence: CASSPGSSFTGELFF. CDR3 DNA: TGTGCCAGCAGCCCGGGGTCCTCGTTCACCGGGGAGCTGTTTTTT. Full variable domain (missing parts from reference TRBV11-3 and TRBJ2-2): EAGVVQSPRYKIIEKKQPVAFWCNPISGHNTLYWYLQNLGQGPELLIRYENEEAVDDSQLPKDRFSAERLKGVDSTLKIQPAELGDSAVYLCASSPGSSFTGELFFGEGSRLTVL.

The rearrangement uses TRBV5-6 and TRBJ2-4; TRBD2 agrees at 9 bases. The CDR3 is 16 amino acids. J lost 0 bases, V lost 4 bases, and 5 bases had no gene match. Germline V gives CDR1 SGHDT, CDR2 YYEEEE. The CDR3 DNA is TGTGCCAGCAGCCGACTTAGCGGGGGAGCCAAAAACATTCAGTACTTC. Its translation is CASSRLSGGAKNIQYF.

The sample holds a few counts of this clone. The chain is built from TRBV4-2 and TRBJ2-1, with 9 bases that match TRBD2. Losses at the gene ends were 0 bases for V and 7 bases for J; bases not matched to a gene: 4. This CDR3 contains 15 residues. CDR1 and CDR2 from the germline V gene are LGHNA and YNFKEQ. CDR3 DNA sequence: TGTGCCAGCAGCCAAGATCTGAGCGGGGGGAATGAGCAGTTCTTC. It specifies CASSQDLSGGNEQFF.

The chain recombines TRBV28 with TRBJ2-7, with TRBD1 matching over 7 bases. The CDR3 spans 15 residues. Germline V gene lookup returns CDR1 MDHEN and CDR2 SYDVKM. With V trimmed by 3 bases and J by 3 bases, 8 bases remained unmatched. CDR3 protein: CASSFTDRAFYEQYF. In DNA form, the CDR3 reads TGTGCCAGCAGTTTTACCGACAGGGCGTTCTACGAGCAGTACTTC.

The rearrangement joins TRBV7-3 to TRBJ2-2; D is undetermined. Per the germline V gene, CDR1 is SGHTA and CDR2 is FQGTGA. The CDR3 is 15 residues long. V was shortened by 2 bases and J by 2 bases, with 9 bases between the two germline ends. The CDR3 reads CASSLLPQNTGELFF. The CDR3 DNA is TGTGCCAGCAGCTTATTACCACAAAACACCGGGGAGCTGTTTTTT.

The CDR3 sequence: CASSLVAGGKEKLFF. The DNA for the CDR3 is TGTGCCAGCAGCTTGGTGGCAGGGGGCAAAGAAAAACTGTTTTTT. V is TRBV5-4 and J is TRBJ1-4; TRBD1 matches at 8 bases. This CDR3 contains 15 residues. The germline V gene has CDR1 SGHNT and CDR2 YYREEE (reference sequence). V was pared by 0 bases and J by 8 bases, with 6 bases of the junction left unmatched.

The chain combines TRBV4-3 with TRBJ1-3; D gene ambiguous. The CDR3 spans 15 residues. V shed 3 bases and J shed 4 bases, with 13 bases lying between them. CDR1 is LGHNA and CDR2 is YSLEER in the germline V gene. The CDR3 region is CASSQAQRAGNTIYF. CDR3 bases: TGCGCCAGCAGCCAGGCCCAACGGGCGGGAAACACCATATATTTT.

V is TRBV6-6 and J is TRBJ2-5; TRBD2 agrees at 8 bases. Germline CDR1 MNHNY, CDR2 SVGAGI (reference sequence). V lost 5 bases, J lost 3 bases, and 8 bases stayed unmatched. There are 15 residues in the CDR3. In nucleotides, the CDR3 is TGTGCCAGCAGTCTACTAGGACTAGCAGAAGAGACCCAGTACTTC. Protein: CASSLLGLAEETQYF.

The chain uses TRBV7-9 and TRBJ2-2, with unresolved D. The CDR3 runs to 14 residues. Trimming stripped 1 base from V and 2 bases from J, with 5 bases between. The germline V gene encodes CDR1 SEHNR and CDR2 FQNEAQ (reference sequence). Here the CDR3 DNA reads TGTGCCAGCAGCTTAGGCCGTAACACCGGGGAGCTGTTTTTT. It encodes CASSLGRNTGELFF.